A selection of T cell receptor beta chains follows, all from one sample in a study of T cell responses to AZD1222 COVID-19 vaccine. Generated by immunoSEQ multiplex PCR, the TCRdb table keeps only in-frame clones and is missing some. The data hold some 130,000 clones, with roughly 82% observed a single time. The sequencing used peripheral blood, collected on day 0 of AZD1222 vaccination. These receptors all stem from an adult in good health. Each CDR3 is given with its conserved first and last residue. The order of the fields is D gene, V gene, J gene, clone size, CDR3 DNA, CDR3 protein. D genes are given only for firm matches. Clone size is shown for a subset of rows, as once, few, many or a class of expanded clone.

-	TRBV4-1	TRBJ1-3	-	TGCGCCAGCAGCCCCTGGACCTTGGGGTCGGCCAGCTCTGGAAACACCATATATTTT	CASSPWTLGSASSGNTIYF
TRBD1	TRBV30	TRBJ1-2	few	TGTGCCTGGAGTAAGACAGGGGTTGGGAACTATGGCTACACCTTC	CAWSKTGVGNYGYTF
-	TRBV9	TRBJ1-2	-	TGTGCCAGCGCCAGCGGAACGGCGGGCTATGGCTACACCTTC	CASASGTAGYGYTF
-	TRBV18	TRBJ1-2	-	TGTGCCAGCTCACCGGACACCCTGTCCTCCTATGGCTACACCTTC	CASSPDTLSSYGYTF
-	TRBV9	TRBJ1-6	-	TGTGCCAGCAGCGTAGAACCAGACCCCAATTCACCCCTCCACTTT	CASSVEPDPNSPLHF
-	TRBV29-1	TRBJ1-1	-	TGCAGCGTTCACTCGGGGGACACTGAAGCTTTCTTT	CSVHSGDTEAFF
-	TRBV12-3/TRBV12-4	TRBJ2-3	-	TGTGCCAGCAGTTTTTTGGGGGTTACGCAGTATTTT	CASSFLGVTQYF
TRBD2	TRBV7-3	TRBJ2-1	-	TGTGCCAGCAGCCCTCCAAGAGGGCGGGGGGAATACAATGAGCAGTTCTTC	CASSPPRGRGEYNEQFF
-	TRBV28	TRBJ1-2	few	TGTGCCAGCAGTTTTCGACAGGTTCGAAGTGGCTACACCTTC	CASSFRQVRSGYTF
TRBD1	TRBV2	TRBJ1-1	-	TGTGCCAGCAGTCGACAGGGTAGTCTGAACACTGAAGCTTTCTTT	CASSRQGSLNTEAFF
TRBD1	TRBV10-3	TRBJ1-5	-	TGTGCCATACAGGGGCAAAGCAATCAGCCCCAGCATTTT	CAIQGQSNQPQHF
TRBD1	TRBV5-8	TRBJ1-1	-	TGTGCCAGCAGCTTGGAACAGGGGGCAGGAAACACTGAAGCTTTCTTT	CASSLEQGAGNTEAFF
-	TRBV7-8	TRBJ2-7	few	TGTGCCAGCAGCTTAGAATTTTCTTGGGGAATTGAGCAGTACTTC	CASSLEFSWGIEQYF